The source of this TCR beta chain is a study of human T cells and chemical hapten exposure. Noted time point: pre-sensitization, week 0. Sample treatment: therapeutic diphenylcyclopropenone sensitization with weekly scalp DPC. This CDR3 spans 14 amino acids. CDR1 SQVTM and CDR2 ANQGSEA come from the germline V gene. V was cut by 3 bases and J by 4 bases, with 15 bases left in between. TCRdb re-analysed the RACE reads in MiXCR, keeping a single row per CDR3 protein. This sample has approximately 370,000 distinct CDR3 sequences, with 5.5% found just once. In its sample, this clonotype was seen many times.

The specimen was whole blood, collected in connection with sensitization to the hapten diphenylcyclopropenone (DPC). This chain joins TRBV29-1 and TRBJ1-2; D not resolved. The sequence derives from a woman aged 18 to 35 with alopecia areata. Some clones in this sample may be carry-over from other donors' samples. The CDR3 coding sequence is TGCAGCGTTGATAATAGAGCGAAAGGCTATGGCTACACCTTC. Translating it yields CSVDNRAKGYGYTF.